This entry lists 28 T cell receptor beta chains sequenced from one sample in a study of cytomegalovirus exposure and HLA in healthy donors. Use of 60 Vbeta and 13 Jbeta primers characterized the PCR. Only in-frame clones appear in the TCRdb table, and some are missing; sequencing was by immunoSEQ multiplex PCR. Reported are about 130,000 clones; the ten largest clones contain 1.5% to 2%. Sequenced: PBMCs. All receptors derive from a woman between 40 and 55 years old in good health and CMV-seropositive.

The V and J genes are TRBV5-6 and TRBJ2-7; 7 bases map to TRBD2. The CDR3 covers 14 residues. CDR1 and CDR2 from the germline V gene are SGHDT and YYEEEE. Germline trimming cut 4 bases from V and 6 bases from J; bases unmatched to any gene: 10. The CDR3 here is CASSPLQRGAEQYF. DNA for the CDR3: TGTGCCAGCAGCCCCCTCCAGCGGGGCGCCGAGCAGTACTTC.

The CDR3 nucleotides are TGTGCCAGCAGTCCCCCGGGACACAATAACTATGGCTACACCTTC. The encoded protein is CASSPPGHNNYGYTF. The chain has TRBV28 and TRBJ1-2, with D possibly TRBD1 on 6 matching bases. The CDR3 totals 15 residues. V lost 5 bases, J lost 1 base, and 14 bases lay in between. CDR1 is MDHEN, CDR2 SYDVKM, per germline.

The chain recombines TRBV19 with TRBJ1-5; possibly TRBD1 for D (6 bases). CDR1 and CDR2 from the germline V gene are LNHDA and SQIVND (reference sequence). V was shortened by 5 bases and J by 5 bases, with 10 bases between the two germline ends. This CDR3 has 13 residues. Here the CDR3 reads CASSREGDQPQHF. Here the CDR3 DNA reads TGTGCCAGTAGTCGAGAGGGGGATCAGCCCCAGCATTTT. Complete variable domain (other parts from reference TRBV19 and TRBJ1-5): DGGITQSPKYLFRKEGQNVTLSCEQNLNHDAMYWYRQDPGQGLRLIYYSQIVNDFQKGDIAEGYSVSREKKESFPLTVTSAQKNPTAFYLCASSREGDQPQHFGDGTRLSIL.

The CDR3, as DNA: TGCGCCAGCAGCACGGGATTCGGAGATACGCAGTATTTT. Translating it yields CASSTGFGDTQYF. V and J are TRBV5-1 and TRBJ2-3, with D possibly matching TRBD2 (5 bases). The V and J ends lost 4 bases and 5 bases respectively, with 11 bases between them. Germline lookup yields CDR1 SGHRS and CDR2 YFSETQ. CDR3 size: 13 residues. The complete variable domain, with remaining parts taken from reference TRBV5-1 and TRBJ2-3, reads KAGVTQTPRYLIKTRGQQVTLSCSPISGHRSVSWYQQTPGQGLQFLFEYFSETQRNKGNFPGRFSGRQFSNSRSEMNVSTLELGDSALYLCASSTGFGDTQYFGPGTRLTVL.

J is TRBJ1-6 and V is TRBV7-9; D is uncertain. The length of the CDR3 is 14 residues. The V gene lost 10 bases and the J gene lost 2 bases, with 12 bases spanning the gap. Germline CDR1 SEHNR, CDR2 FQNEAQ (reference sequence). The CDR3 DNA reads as TGTGCCACCACAAGTGCCCCCTATAATTCACCCCTCCACTTT. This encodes CATTSAPYNSPLHF.

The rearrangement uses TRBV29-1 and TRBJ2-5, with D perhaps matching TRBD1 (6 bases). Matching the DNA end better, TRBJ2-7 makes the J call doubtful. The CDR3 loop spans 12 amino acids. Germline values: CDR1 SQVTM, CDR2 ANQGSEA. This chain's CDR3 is CSVRPTGYEQYF. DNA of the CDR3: TGCAGCGTGAGGCCTACAGGGTACGAGCAGTACTTC.

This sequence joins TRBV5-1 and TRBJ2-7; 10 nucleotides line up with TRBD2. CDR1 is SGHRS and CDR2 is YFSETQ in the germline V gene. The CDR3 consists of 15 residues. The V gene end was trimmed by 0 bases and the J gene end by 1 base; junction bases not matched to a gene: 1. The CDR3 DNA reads TGCGCCAGCAGCTTGGCACTAGCGGGATCCTACGAGCAGTACTTC. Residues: CASSLALAGSYEQYF.

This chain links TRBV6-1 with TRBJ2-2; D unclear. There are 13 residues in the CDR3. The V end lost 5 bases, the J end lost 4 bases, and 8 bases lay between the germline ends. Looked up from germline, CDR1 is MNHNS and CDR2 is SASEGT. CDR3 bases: TGTGCCAGCAGTTTGGAGCTCACCGGGGAGCTGTTTTTT. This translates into CASSLELTGELFF.

The CDR3 spells CASSSKDRGPETQYF. CDR3 coding DNA: TGTGCCAGCAGCTCAAAAGACAGGGGGCCAGAGACCCAGTACTTC. This sequence joins TRBV5-5 and TRBJ2-5; the match to TRBD1 covers 10 bases. With V trimmed by 3 bases and J by 4 bases, 6 bases remained unmatched. CDR3 length: 15 residues. The germline gives CDR1 SGHKS, CDR2 YYEKEE (reference sequence).

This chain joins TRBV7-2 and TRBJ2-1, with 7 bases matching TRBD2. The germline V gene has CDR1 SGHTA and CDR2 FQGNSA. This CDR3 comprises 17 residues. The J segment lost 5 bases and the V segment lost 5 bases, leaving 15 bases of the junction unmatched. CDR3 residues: CASSLARAGVLNNEQFF. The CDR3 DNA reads TGTGCCAGCAGCCTGGCCAGGGCGGGAGTCCTAAACAATGAGCAGTTCTTC.

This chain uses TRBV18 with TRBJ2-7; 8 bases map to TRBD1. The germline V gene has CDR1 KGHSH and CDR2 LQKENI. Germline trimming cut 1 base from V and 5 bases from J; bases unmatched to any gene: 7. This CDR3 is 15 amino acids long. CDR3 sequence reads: CASSPRTGREHEQYF. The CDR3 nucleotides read TGTGCCAGCTCACCACGGACAGGGAGAGAGCACGAGCAGTACTTC.

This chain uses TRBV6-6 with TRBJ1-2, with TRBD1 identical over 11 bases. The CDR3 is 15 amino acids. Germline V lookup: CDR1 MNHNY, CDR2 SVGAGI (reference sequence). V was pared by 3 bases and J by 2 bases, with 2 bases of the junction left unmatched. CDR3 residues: CASSYRDRGNYGYTF. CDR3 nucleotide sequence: TGTGCCAGCAGTTATAGGGACAGGGGGAACTATGGCTACACCTTC.

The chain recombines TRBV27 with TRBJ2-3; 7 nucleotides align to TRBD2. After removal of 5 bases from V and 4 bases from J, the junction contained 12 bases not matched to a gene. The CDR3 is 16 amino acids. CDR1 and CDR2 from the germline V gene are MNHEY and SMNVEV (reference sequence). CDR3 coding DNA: TGTGCCAGCAGTCCCTGGGCGGGAGAGGTGGCAGATACGCAGTATTTT. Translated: CASSPWAGEVADTQYF.

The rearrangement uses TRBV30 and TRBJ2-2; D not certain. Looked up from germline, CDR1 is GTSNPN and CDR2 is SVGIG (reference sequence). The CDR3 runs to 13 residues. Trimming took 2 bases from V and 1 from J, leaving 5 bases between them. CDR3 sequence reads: CAWSNGNTGELFF. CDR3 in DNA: TGTGCCTGGAGTAACGGGAACACCGGGGAGCTGTTTTTT.

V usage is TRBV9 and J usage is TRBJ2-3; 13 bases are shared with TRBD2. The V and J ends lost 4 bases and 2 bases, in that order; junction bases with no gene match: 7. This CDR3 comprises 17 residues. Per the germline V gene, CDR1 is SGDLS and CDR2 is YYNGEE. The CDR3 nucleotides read TGTGCCAGCAGCCCCCGGACTAGCGGGAGTGTCACAGATACGCAGTATTTT. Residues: CASSPRTSGSVTDTQYF.

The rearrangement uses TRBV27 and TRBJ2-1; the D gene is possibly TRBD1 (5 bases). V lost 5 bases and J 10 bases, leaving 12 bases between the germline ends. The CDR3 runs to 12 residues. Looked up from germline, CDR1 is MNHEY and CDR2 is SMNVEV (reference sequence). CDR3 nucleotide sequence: TGTGCCAGCAGTATTACAGGCGGCGAGCAGTTCTTC. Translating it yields CASSITGGEQFF.

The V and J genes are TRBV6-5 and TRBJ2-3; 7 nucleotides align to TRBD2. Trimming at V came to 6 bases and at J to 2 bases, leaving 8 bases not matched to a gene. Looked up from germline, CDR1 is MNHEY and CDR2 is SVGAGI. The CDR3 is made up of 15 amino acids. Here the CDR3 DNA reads TGTGCCAGCAGGGTGGCGGGAGTATACACAGATACGCAGTATTTT. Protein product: CASRVAGVYTDTQYF.

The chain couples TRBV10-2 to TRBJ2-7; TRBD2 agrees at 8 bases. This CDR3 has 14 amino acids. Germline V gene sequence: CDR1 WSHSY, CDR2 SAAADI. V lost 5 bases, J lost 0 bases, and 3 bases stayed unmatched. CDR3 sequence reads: CASSPSGSSYEQYF. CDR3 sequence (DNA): TGCGCCAGCAGTCCAAGCGGGAGCTCCTACGAGCAGTACTTC.

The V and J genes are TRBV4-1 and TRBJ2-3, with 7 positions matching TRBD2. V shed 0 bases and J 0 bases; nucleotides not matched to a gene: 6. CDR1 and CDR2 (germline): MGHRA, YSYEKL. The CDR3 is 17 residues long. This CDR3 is CASSQDQDSGSTDTQYF. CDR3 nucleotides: TGCGCCAGCAGCCAAGATCAGGATAGCGGGAGCACAGATACGCAGTATTTT.

The CDR3 region is CASRNRKTGGSYGYTF. CDR3 coding DNA: TGTGCCAGTAGAAATAGGAAGACAGGGGGCTCGTATGGCTACACCTTC. V and J are TRBV19 and TRBJ1-2; 10 bases line up with TRBD1. The trim removed 6 bases at V and 5 bases at J, leaving 12 bases unmatched. The CDR3 loop spans 16 amino acids. CDR1 and CDR2 (germline): LNHDA, SQIVND (reference sequence).

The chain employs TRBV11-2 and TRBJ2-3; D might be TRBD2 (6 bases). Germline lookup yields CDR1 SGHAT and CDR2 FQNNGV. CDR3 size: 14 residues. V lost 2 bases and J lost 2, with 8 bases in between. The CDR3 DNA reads TGTGCCAGCAGCTTAACTAGCAACACAGATACGCAGTATTTT. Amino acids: CASSLTSNTDTQYF.

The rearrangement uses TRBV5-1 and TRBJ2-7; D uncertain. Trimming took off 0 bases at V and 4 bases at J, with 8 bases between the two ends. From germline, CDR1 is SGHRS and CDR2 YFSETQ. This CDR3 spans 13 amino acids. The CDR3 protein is CASSLGHLYEQYF. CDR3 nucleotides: TGCGCCAGCAGCTTGGGACATTTATACGAGCAGTACTTC.

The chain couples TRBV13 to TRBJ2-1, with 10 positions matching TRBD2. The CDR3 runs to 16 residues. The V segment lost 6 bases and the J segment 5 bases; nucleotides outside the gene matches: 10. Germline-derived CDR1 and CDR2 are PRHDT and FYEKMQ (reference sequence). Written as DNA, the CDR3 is TGTGCCAGCAGAATGCCTAGCGGGAGAGGGCACAATGAGCAGTTCTTC. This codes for CASRMPSGRGHNEQFF.

CDR3 sequence (DNA): TGTGCCAGCAGCTTAACGTCGGGGCAAGAGACCCAGTACTTC. Translating gives CASSLTSGQETQYF. The V gene is TRBV7-9, the J gene TRBJ2-5; perhaps TRBD2 as D (5 bases). V lost 2 bases and J lost 2, with 9 bases in between. This CDR3 has 14 residues. Germline V CDR1 and CDR2: SEHNR, FQNEAQ (reference sequence).

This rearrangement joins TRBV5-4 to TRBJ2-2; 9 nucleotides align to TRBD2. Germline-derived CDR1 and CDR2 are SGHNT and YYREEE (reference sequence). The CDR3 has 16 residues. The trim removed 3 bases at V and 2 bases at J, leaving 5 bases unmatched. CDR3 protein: CASSSEAGGNTGELFF. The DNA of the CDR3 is TGTGCCAGCAGCTCCGAAGCGGGAGGCAACACCGGGGAGCTGTTTTTT.

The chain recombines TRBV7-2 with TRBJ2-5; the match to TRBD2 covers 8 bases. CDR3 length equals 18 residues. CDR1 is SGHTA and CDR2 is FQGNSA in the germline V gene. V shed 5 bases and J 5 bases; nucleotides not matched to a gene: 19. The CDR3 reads CASSPERTPGRVAETQYF. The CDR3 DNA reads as TGTGCCAGCAGCCCAGAAAGGACCCCCGGGAGGGTGGCGGAGACCCAGTACTTC. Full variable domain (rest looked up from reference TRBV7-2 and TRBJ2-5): GAGVSQSPSNKVTEKGKDVELRCDPISGHTALYWYRQSLGQGLEFLIYFQGNSAPDKSGLPSDRFSAERTGGSVSTLTIQRTQQEDSAVYLCASSPERTPGRVAETQYFGPGTRLLVL.

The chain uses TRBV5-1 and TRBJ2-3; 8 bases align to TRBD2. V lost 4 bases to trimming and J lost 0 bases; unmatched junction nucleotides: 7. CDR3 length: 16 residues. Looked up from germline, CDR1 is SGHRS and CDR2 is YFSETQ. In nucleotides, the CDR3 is TGCGCCAGCAGCCCCACTAGCGGCGCTAGCACAGATACGCAGTATTTT. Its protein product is CASSPTSGASTDTQYF.

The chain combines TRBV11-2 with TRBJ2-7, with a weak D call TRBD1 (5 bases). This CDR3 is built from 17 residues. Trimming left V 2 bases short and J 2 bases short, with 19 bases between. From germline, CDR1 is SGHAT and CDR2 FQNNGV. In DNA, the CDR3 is TGTGCCAGCAGCTTATCGATTGCATCAGACAGACCCTACGAGCAGTACTTC. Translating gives CASSLSIASDRPYEQYF.